The 8 T cell receptor beta chains presented below share a single source sample, sequenced in a study of blood T cell repertoires in COVID-19. Libraries were prepared by immunoSEQ multiplex PCR; TCRdb keeps only in-frame clonotypes and omits some of them. The data contain over 70,000 clones, 80% to 90% of them singletons. Sequenced material: peripheral blood. These receptors originate from a man older than 75 with acute or convalescent COVID-19.

This rearrangement joins TRBV5-1 to TRBJ2-7, with a possible D match to TRBD1 (6 bases). There are 18 residues in the CDR3. V lost 0 bases to trimming and J lost 0 bases, with 19 bases between them. Germline V gives CDR1 SGHRS, CDR2 YFSETQ. CDR3 nucleotide sequence: TGCGCCAGCAGCTTGGCCGCAGGGGCCGTTCGGGGCTCCTACGAGCAGTACTTC. This encodes CASSLAAGAVRGSYEQYF.

The chain has TRBV18 and TRBJ1-3; unclear D gene. CDR1 is KGHSH, CDR2 LQKENI, per germline. The CDR3 extends over 14 amino acids. Trimming cost V 3 bases and J 0 bases, with 6 bases left between them. CDR3 coding DNA: TGTGCCAGCTCACCCGGGAACTCTGGAAACACCATATATTTT. It specifies CASSPGNSGNTIYF.

This chain joins TRBV5-1 and TRBJ1-4; TRBD1 matches 7 bases. Unmatched junction bases numbered 2, after V lost 3 bases and J lost 0 bases. The CDR3 spans 15 residues. The germline V gene encodes CDR1 SGHRS and CDR2 YFSETQ. The CDR3 DNA reads TGCGCCAGCAGCTCCGGGACAGCAACTAATGAAAAACTGTTTTTT. Protein sequence: CASSSGTATNEKLFF.

V gene TRBV5-1 combines with J gene TRBJ2-7; maybe TRBD1 (6 bases). Trimming stripped 2 bases from V and 0 bases from J, with 12 bases between. The germline CDR1 and CDR2 sequences are SGHRS and YFSETQ. This CDR3 is 15 amino acids long. CDR3 protein: CASSLQGPDSYEQYF. The CDR3 DNA reads as TGCGCCAGCAGCTTACAGGGTCCCGACTCCTACGAGCAGTACTTC. The full variable domain, rest sourced from reference TRBV5-1 and TRBJ2-7, is KAGVTQTPRYLIKTRGQQVTLSCSPISGHRSVSWYQQTPGQGLQFLFEYFSETQRNKGNFPGRFSGRQFSNSRSEMNVSTLELGDSALYLCASSLQGPDSYEQYFGPGTRLTVT.

This sequence joins TRBV3-1 (or the pseudogene TRBV3-2) and TRBJ1-6; the D is unclear. Trimming took off 5 bases at V and 5 bases at J, with 22 bases between the two ends. This CDR3 has 18 amino acids. Germline lookup yields CDR1 LGHDT and CDR2 YNNKEL (reference sequence). The chain's CDR3 is CASSVEYPISYHNSPLHF. The CDR3 DNA is TGTGCCAGCAGCGTAGAGTATCCCATTTCATATCATAATTCACCCCTCCACTTT.

The chain uses TRBV21-1 and TRBJ1-2; TRBD1, the D gene given by the table, was not confirmed from the DNA. TRBV21-1 is a documented pseudogene. This CDR3 is 14 amino acids long. CDR3 protein: CASSKVTSNYGYTF. The CDR3 bases are TGTGCCAGCAGCAAAGTAACAAGTAACTATGGCTACACCTTC.

The V call is TRBV19, the J call TRBJ2-2; TRBD1 matches at 7 bases. After removal of 2 bases from V and 7 bases from J, the junction contained 7 bases not matched to a gene. Per germline, CDR1 LNHDA and CDR2 SQIVND (reference sequence). The CDR3 length is 15 residues. For the CDR3, the DNA is TGTGCCAGTAGTATAAGGGGGCGCGAAAGCGGGGAGCTGTTTTTT. Translated: CASSIRGRESGELFF.

V and J are TRBV21-1 and TRBJ2-7; the table's D call, TRBD1, was not checked against the DNA. TRBV21-1 is designated a pseudogene. There are 15 residues in the CDR3. CDR3 sequence (DNA): TGTGCCAGCAGCAAAATGGGACACCTGAAATACGAGCAGTACTTC. Its translation is CASSKMGHLKYEQYF.